This T cell receptor (beta chain) stems from a study of shared clonotypes between healthy human individuals. Study-level findings and limits: Memory subsets generally showed smaller estimated richness than naive subsets did. Generation of non-shared clonotypes was less probable than generation of clonotypes shared by all four donors.

Details on this clone: Its antigen is undetermined.

Only in-frame clones appear in the TCRdb table, and some are missing; sequencing was by immunoSEQ multiplex PCR. The data show more than 2,000,000 clones, more than 90% seen once. The germline V gene has CDR1 MGHRA and CDR2 YSYEKL. The ends lost 0 bases at V and 7 bases at J; junction bases unmatched: 6. CDR3 length: 17 residues. Naive CD4+ cells were CD45RA-selected; the remaining cells were memory. The sample consisted of naive CD4+ T cells sorted from blood. As for subset: CD45RA+ positively selected. This clonotype was sampled from a man aged 18 to 29 in good health. The chain carries TRBV4-1 and TRBJ2-2, with TRBD2 identical over 12 bases. This chain's CDR3 is CASSQERLAGDVGELFF. The CDR3 DNA reads as TGCGCCAGCAGCCAAGAGCGACTAGCGGGAGACGTCGGGGAGCTGTTTTTT.